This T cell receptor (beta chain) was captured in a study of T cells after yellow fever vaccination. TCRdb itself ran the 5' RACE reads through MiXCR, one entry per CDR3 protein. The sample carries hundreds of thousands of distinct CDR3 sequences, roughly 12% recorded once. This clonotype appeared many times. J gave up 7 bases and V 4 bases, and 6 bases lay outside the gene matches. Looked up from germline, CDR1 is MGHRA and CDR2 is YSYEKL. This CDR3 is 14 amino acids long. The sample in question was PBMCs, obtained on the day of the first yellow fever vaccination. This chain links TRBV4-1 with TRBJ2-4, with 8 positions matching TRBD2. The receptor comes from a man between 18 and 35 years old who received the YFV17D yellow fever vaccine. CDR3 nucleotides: TGCGCCAGCAGCCGGGGACTAGTGGGGAACATTCAGTACTTC. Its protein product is CASSRGLVGNIQYF.